The rows below give T cell receptor beta chains drawn from one sample of a study of OX40 agonist ivuxolimab in advanced cancers. Here immunoSEQ multiplex PCR was the method, and the copy in TCRdb shows in-frame clones only, minus some. The sample shows 80,000 or so clones, 85% to 95% of them seen only once. The material sequenced was CD4+ or CD8+ T cells sorted from blood, taken in a trial of the OX40 agonist ivuxolimab. The receptors were sampled from an adult with an advanced solid tumor such as melanoma, head and neck, liver or kidney cancer. Each CDR3 is given with its conserved first and last residue. Fields, in order: J gene, V gene, clone size, D gene, CDR3 length, CDR3 DNA, CDR3 protein. The D gene is left open where the match is weak. For some rows the clone size is stated as once, few or many, or as a class when expanded; others skip it.

J gene: TRBJ2-1; V gene: TRBV29-1; clone size: NA; D gene: NA; CDR3 length: 14; CDR3 DNA: TGCAGCGTTGCAGGTACGGGACTCTTCAATGAGCAGTTCTTC; CDR3 protein: CSVAGTGLFNEQFF
J gene: TRBJ2-1; V gene: TRBV4-1; clone size: NA; D gene: NA; CDR3 length: 16; CDR3 DNA: TGCGCCAGCAGCCAAGATGCGACAGATCATGGTGGTGAGCAGTTCTTC; CDR3 protein: CASSQDATDHGGEQFF
J gene: TRBJ2-5; V gene: TRBV13; clone size: NA; D gene: TRBD2; CDR3 length: 14; CDR3 DNA: TGTGCCAGCACCGCCCGGGGGGGACGAGAGACCCAGTACTTC; CDR3 protein: CASTARGGRETQYF
J gene: TRBJ2-7; V gene: TRBV7-9; clone size: once; D gene: NA; CDR3 length: 15; CDR3 DNA: TGTGCCAGCAGCTTTACAGGGTTGGAGGGCTACGAGCAGTACTTC; CDR3 protein: CASSFTGLEGYEQYF
J gene: TRBJ2-7; V gene: TRBV9; clone size: NA; D gene: TRBD1; CDR3 length: 15; CDR3 DNA: TGTGCCAGCAGCTTTACGGACAGGTTCTCCTACGAGCAGTACTTC; CDR3 protein: CASSFTDRFSYEQYF
J gene: TRBJ1-1; V gene: TRBV19; clone size: NA; D gene: NA; CDR3 length: 13; CDR3 DNA: TGTGCCAGTAGTATAACCATGAACACTGAAGCTTTCTTT; CDR3 protein: CASSITMNTEAFF
J gene: TRBJ2-1; V gene: TRBV7-9; clone size: NA; D gene: TRBD2; CDR3 length: 15; CDR3 DNA: TGTGCCAGCATTATGGGACTAGCGGGAGATAATGAGCAGTTCTTC; CDR3 protein: CASIMGLAGDNEQFF
J gene: TRBJ2-2; V gene: TRBV6-5; clone size: NA; D gene: NA; CDR3 length: 13; CDR3 DNA: TGTGCCAGCAGTTGGGGAGAGACCGGGGAGCTGTTTTTT; CDR3 protein: CASSWGETGELFF
J gene: TRBJ2-7; V gene: TRBV5-5; clone size: NA; D gene: TRBD1; CDR3 length: 14; CDR3 DNA: TGTGCCAGCAGCTTGGCGGGACAGTTCTACGAGCAGTACTTC; CDR3 protein: CASSLAGQFYEQYF
J gene: TRBJ2-1; V gene: TRBV2; clone size: NA; D gene: NA; CDR3 length: 15; CDR3 DNA: TGTGCCAGCAGTGTCGGGATTAGCTCCTACAATGAGCAGTTCTTC; CDR3 protein: CASSVGISSYNEQFF
J gene: TRBJ2-1; V gene: TRBV9; clone size: NA; D gene: NA; CDR3 length: 13; CDR3 DNA: TGTGCCAGCAGTGGCGGGGTAAACAATGAGCAGTTCTTC; CDR3 protein: CASSGGVNNEQFF
J gene: TRBJ2-7; V gene: TRBV19; clone size: NA; D gene: NA; CDR3 length: 12; CDR3 DNA: TGTGCCAGTAGTGGGGGGCTCTACGAGCAGTACTTC; CDR3 protein: CASSGGLYEQYF
J gene: TRBJ2-6; V gene: TRBV29-1; clone size: NA; D gene: TRBD1; CDR3 length: 18; CDR3 DNA: TGCAGCGTGTACCTTCGGCAGGGACAGAGGTCTGGGGCCAACGTCCTGACTTTC; CDR3 protein: CSVYLRQGQRSGANVLTF
J gene: TRBJ1-1; V gene: TRBV4-1; clone size: few; D gene: NA; CDR3 length: 13; CDR3 DNA: TGCGCCAGCAGCCTCCCTGGGGGGGCTGAAGCTTTCTTT; CDR3 protein: CASSLPGGAEAFF
J gene: TRBJ2-1; V gene: TRBV6-4; clone size: NA; D gene: NA; CDR3 length: 14; CDR3 DNA: TGTGCCAGCAGTCGGGACCAAACCTACAATGAGCAGTTCTTC; CDR3 protein: CASSRDQTYNEQFF
J gene: TRBJ1-2; V gene: TRBV19; clone size: NA; D gene: NA; CDR3 length: 17; CDR3 DNA: TGTGCCAGTAGCAAGGCGGACTGGGGACTAGGTAACTATGGCTACACCTTC; CDR3 protein: CASSKADWGLGNYGYTF
J gene: TRBJ1-6; V gene: TRBV4-3; clone size: NA; D gene: NA; CDR3 length: 16; CDR3 DNA: TGCGCCAGCAGCCCAGGCCGGGGACATTCGGGGTCACCCCTCCACTTT; CDR3 protein: CASSPGRGHSGSPLHF
J gene: TRBJ1-1; V gene: TRBV9; clone size: once; D gene: NA; CDR3 length: 13; CDR3 DNA: TGTGCCAGCAGTTCCTGGGGGTCGACTGAAGCTTTCTTT; CDR3 protein: CASSSWGSTEAFF
J gene: TRBJ2-2; V gene: TRBV19; clone size: NA; D gene: NA; CDR3 length: 12; CDR3 DNA: TGTGCCAGTAGTACAAACACCGGGGAGCTGTTTTTT; CDR3 protein: CASSTNTGELFF
J gene: TRBJ1-5; V gene: TRBV4-1; clone size: once; D gene: NA; CDR3 length: 14; CDR3 DNA: TGCGCCAGCAGCCGGCAGGGGATGACTCAGCCCCAGCATTTT; CDR3 protein: CASSRQGMTQPQHF
J gene: TRBJ2-3; V gene: TRBV4-3; clone size: NA; D gene: TRBD2; CDR3 length: 16; CDR3 DNA: TGCGCCAGCAGCCAAGATTCGGGGGGGCCCCCAGATACGCAGTATTTT; CDR3 protein: CASSQDSGGPPDTQYF
J gene: TRBJ2-3; V gene: TRBV4-1; clone size: NA; D gene: NA; CDR3 length: 14; CDR3 DNA: TGCGTCAGCAGCCAAGCCCAGGGTGCAGATACGCAGTATTTT; CDR3 protein: CVSSQAQGADTQYF
J gene: TRBJ2-7; V gene: TRBV7-9; clone size: once; D gene: TRBD2; CDR3 length: 14; CDR3 DNA: TGTGCCAGCGGCCTTAGCGGGATGCCCTACGAGCAGTACTTC; CDR3 protein: CASGLSGMPYEQYF
J gene: TRBJ1-5; V gene: TRBV6-4; clone size: NA; D gene: NA; CDR3 length: 13; CDR3 DNA: TGTGCCAGCGAGCGGCCCTGCAATCAGCCCCAGCATTTT; CDR3 protein: CASERPCNQPQHF
J gene: TRBJ2-5; V gene: TRBV7-2; clone size: NA; D gene: TRBD1; CDR3 length: 16; CDR3 DNA: TGTGCCAGCAGCTCCCCCGGACAGGGTAGCCGAGAGACCCAGTACTTC; CDR3 protein: CASSSPGQGSRETQYF
J gene: TRBJ2-7; V gene: TRBV21-1; clone size: NA; D gene: NA; CDR3 length: 12; CDR3 DNA: TGTGCCAGCAACTCGGGGAGGCACGAGCAGTACTTC; CDR3 protein: CASNSGRHEQYF
J gene: TRBJ1-5; V gene: TRBV5-5; clone size: NA; D gene: NA; CDR3 length: 17; CDR3 DNA: TGTGCCAGCAGCTTGTTGGCAGGTCCCTATAGCAATCAGCCCCAGCATTTT; CDR3 protein: CASSLLAGPYSNQPQHF
J gene: TRBJ2-5; V gene: TRBV6-5; clone size: NA; D gene: TRBD1; CDR3 length: 15; CDR3 DNA: TGTGCCAGTGGCTTCCGGGACAGGGACCAAGAGACCCAGTACTTC; CDR3 protein: CASGFRDRDQETQYF
J gene: TRBJ2-5; V gene: TRBV29-1; clone size: NA; D gene: NA; CDR3 length: 15; CDR3 DNA: TGCAGCGTTGAAGACCGGCGGGTGGGGACGCCGGCCCAGTACTTC; CDR3 protein: CSVEDRRVGTPAQYF
J gene: TRBJ2-1; V gene: TRBV27; clone size: NA; D gene: NA; CDR3 length: 13; CDR3 DNA: TGTGCCAGCAGTTTCCTACGCAACGATGAGCAGTTCTTC; CDR3 protein: CASSFLRNDEQFF
J gene: TRBJ2-7; V gene: TRBV27; clone size: NA; D gene: NA; CDR3 length: 15; CDR3 DNA: TGTGCCAGCAGTTTCGTAATTCGCAGTTCGGAGGAGCAGTACTTC; CDR3 protein: CASSFVIRSSEEQYF
J gene: TRBJ1-5; V gene: TRBV6-5; clone size: NA; D gene: NA; CDR3 length: 14; CDR3 DNA: TGTGCCAGCAGCCCCATGGGTGGTAATCAGCCCCAGCATTTT; CDR3 protein: CASSPMGGNQPQHF
J gene: TRBJ1-2; V gene: TRBV7-9; clone size: NA; D gene: NA; CDR3 length: 13; CDR3 DNA: TGTGCCAGCAGCTTACCGGAAAACTATGGCTACACCTTC; CDR3 protein: CASSLPENYGYTF
J gene: TRBJ2-1; V gene: TRBV7-9; clone size: NA; D gene: NA; CDR3 length: 11; CDR3 DNA: TGTGCCAGCAGCTTAGGCAATGAGCAGTTCTTC; CDR3 protein: CASSLGNEQFF
J gene: TRBJ2-3; V gene: TRBV6-4; clone size: NA; D gene: TRBD1; CDR3 length: 15; CDR3 DNA: TGTGCCAGCAGTCCTGAGGGGGCGCCTCCAGATACGCAGTATTTT; CDR3 protein: CASSPEGAPPDTQYF
J gene: TRBJ2-7; V gene: TRBV23-1; clone size: NA; D gene: TRBD1; CDR3 length: 21; CDR3 DNA: TGCGCCAGCAGTCTCCCGGGAGCCTCCGGGACAGGGGGAAGAGGGGACTACGAGCAGTACTTC; CDR3 protein: CASSLPGASGTGGRGDYEQYF